A selection of T cell receptor beta chains follows, all from one sample in a study of T cells in Graves' hyperthyroidism and ophthalmopathy. TCRdb independently ran MiXCR on the multiplex PCR reads; one entry per CDR3 protein. The sample holds around 340,000 distinct CDR3 sequences, 15% to 20% seen once. Sequencing was done on a sample of blood. The receptors were gathered from a woman aged 45-65 years with Graves' hyperthyroidism. The CDR3 runs from the conserved cysteine through the conserved F or W. D genes are given only for firm matches.

D gene: TRBD2
J gene: TRBJ2-1
V gene: TRBV27
CDR3 protein: CASSLRLAGTGNEQFF

D gene: -
J gene: TRBJ1-3
V gene: TRBV7-2
CDR3 protein: CASSLGRLSGNTIYF

D gene: -
J gene: TRBJ1-1
V gene: TRBV5-1
CDR3 protein: CASSWGFVFF

D gene: -
J gene: TRBJ2-3
V gene: TRBV6-1
CDR3 protein: CASSEDPGSTDTQYF

D gene: -
J gene: TRBJ2-3
V gene: TRBV12-3/TRBV12-4
CDR3 protein: CASSLEGADTQYF

D gene: -
J gene: TRBJ2-1
V gene: TRBV7-3
CDR3 protein: CASSGGMGNEQFF

D gene: -
J gene: TRBJ1-1
V gene: TRBV6-1
CDR3 protein: CASSPPGHFKRTEAFF

D gene: -
J gene: TRBJ2-5
V gene: TRBV20-1
CDR3 protein: CSARESETQYF

D gene: -
J gene: TRBJ1-1
V gene: TRBV20-1
CDR3 protein: CSARGGHQNTEAFF

D gene: TRBD1
J gene: TRBJ1-2
V gene: TRBV20-1
CDR3 protein: CSAKTGTGDYGYTF

D gene: -
J gene: TRBJ2-5
V gene: TRBV20-1
CDR3 protein: CSARASGAWTQYF

D gene: -
J gene: TRBJ2-7
V gene: TRBV6-1
CDR3 protein: CASSDWGLIYEQYF